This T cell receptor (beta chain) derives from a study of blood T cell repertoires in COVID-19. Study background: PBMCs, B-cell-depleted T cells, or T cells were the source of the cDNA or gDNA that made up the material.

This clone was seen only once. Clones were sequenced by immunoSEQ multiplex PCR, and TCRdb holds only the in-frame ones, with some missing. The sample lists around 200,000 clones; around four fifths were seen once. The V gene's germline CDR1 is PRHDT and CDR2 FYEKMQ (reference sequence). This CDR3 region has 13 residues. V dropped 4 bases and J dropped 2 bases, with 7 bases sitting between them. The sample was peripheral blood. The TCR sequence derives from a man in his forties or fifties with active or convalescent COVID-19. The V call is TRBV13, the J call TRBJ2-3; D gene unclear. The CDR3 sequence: CASSSWPTDTQYF. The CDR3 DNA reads TGTGCCAGCAGCTCCTGGCCCACAGATACGCAGTATTTT. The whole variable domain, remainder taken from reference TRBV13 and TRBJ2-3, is AAGVIQSPRHLIKEKRETATLKCYPIPRHDTVYWYQQGPGQDPQFLISFYEKMQSDKGSIPDRFSAQQFSDYHSELNMSSLELGDSALYFCASSSWPTDTQYFGPGTRLTVL.